This T cell receptor beta chain was identified in a study of cytomegalovirus exposure and HLA in healthy donors. Overall study results and limits: Later work found that TCR association rates differed between HLA loci; DRB1 had the most and HLA-C the fewest. The study listed under 200 cytomegalovirus-associated TCR beta chains.

For this clone: What it recognizes is unknown.

The CDR3 covers 16 residues. The V gene lost 4 bases and the J gene lost 8 bases, with 21 bases spanning the gap. The V gene's germline CDR1 is SGHDT and CDR2 YYEEEE. PCR used 60 Vbeta primers and 13 Jbeta primers. Repertoires were generated with immunoSEQ multiplex PCR, while TCRdb's copy carries only in-frame clones and drops some. The repertoire consists of about 55,000 clones, with roughly 77% occurring once and the leading ten covering approximately 2.3%. The clonotype comes from a female donor in good health and CMV-seronegative. Material for sequencing was PBMCs. The V gene is TRBV5-6, the J gene TRBJ1-4; a possible D gene is TRBD1 (5 bases). CDR3 nucleotides: TGTGCCAGCAGCACTCGATTTGGGGGGTTCAAGGAAAAACTGTTTTTT. This gives the protein CASSTRFGGFKEKLFF.